This T cell receptor (beta chain) was identified in a study of T-cell memory formation after mild COVID-19. For the study at large: The study found TCR clusters largely donor specific. Study-wide points: SARS-CoV-2 specificity of second-wave clones peaking day 37 was unconfirmed. While clones contracting from day 15 to 85 were balanced between CD4 and CD8, later expanders leaned CD4+.

The germline V and J ends were trimmed by 3 bases and 9 bases, with 6 bases remaining between them. The CDR3 is 11 residues long. Per germline, CDR1 SEHNR and CDR2 FQNEAQ (reference sequence). MiXCR, applied by TCRdb to the 5' RACE reads, yields one record per CDR3 protein. This sample yields 160,000 or so distinct CDR3 sequences, of which roughly 30% are seen a single time; around 12% belongs to the top ten. There are a few counts of this clonotype. Its antigen is undetermined. The TCR was taken from an adult woman who had mild COVID-19 (a few samples of this study predate the infection). Cell type and time point are not known. The chain links TRBV7-9 to TRBJ2-1; no reliable D call. Sequencing was done on a sample of PBMCs or a T cell subset sorted from them (not recorded which). The CDR3 DNA is TGTGCCAGCAGCTTTTTGATTGAGCAGTTCTTC. This encodes CASSFLIEQFF. The entire variable domain, with the rest obtained from reference TRBV7-9 and TRBJ2-1, is as follows: DTGVSQNPRHKITKRGQNVTFRCDPISEHNRLYWYRQTLGQGPEFLTYFQNEAQLEKSRLLSDRFSAERPKGSFSTLEIQRTEQGDSAMYLCASSFLIEQFFGPGTRLTVL.